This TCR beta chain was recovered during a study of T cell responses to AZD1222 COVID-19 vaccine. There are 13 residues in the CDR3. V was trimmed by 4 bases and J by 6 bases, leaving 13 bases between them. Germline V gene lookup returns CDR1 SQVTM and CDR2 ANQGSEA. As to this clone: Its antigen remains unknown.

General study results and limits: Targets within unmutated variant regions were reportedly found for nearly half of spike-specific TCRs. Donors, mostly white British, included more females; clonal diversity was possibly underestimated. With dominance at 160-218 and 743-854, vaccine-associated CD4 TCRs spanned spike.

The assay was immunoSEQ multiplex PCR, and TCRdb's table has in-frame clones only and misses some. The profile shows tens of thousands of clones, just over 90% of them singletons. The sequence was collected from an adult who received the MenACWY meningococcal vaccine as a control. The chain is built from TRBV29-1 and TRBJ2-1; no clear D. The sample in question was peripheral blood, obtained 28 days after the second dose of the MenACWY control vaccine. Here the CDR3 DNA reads TGCAGCGTTGCTGCTAGTGAGCGCAATGAGCAGTTCTTC. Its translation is CSVAASERNEQFF.